The 18 T cell receptor beta chains presented below share a single source sample, sequenced in a study of blood T cell repertoires in COVID-19. Some clones are missing from TCRdb's copy, which holds only in-frame ones; the method was immunoSEQ multiplex PCR. The table shows fewer than 80,000 clones, with 86% occurring only once. What was sequenced was peripheral blood. The receptor set was obtained from a man aged 25-40 years with acute or convalescent COVID-19.

The chain recombines TRBV5-6 with TRBJ2-7, with D maybe TRBD2 (6 bases). Trimming took off 6 bases at V and 7 bases at J, with 11 bases between the two ends. Germline lookup yields CDR1 SGHDT and CDR2 YYEEEE. The CDR3 runs to 11 residues. Here the CDR3 DNA reads TGTGCCAGCAAAGGACGGGAGGAGCAGTACGTC. The encoded protein is CASKGREEQYV.

The V and J genes are TRBV6-1 and TRBJ1-5; no definite D call. Per the germline V gene, CDR1 is MNHNS and CDR2 is SASEGT. Trimming removed 2 bases at V and 4 bases at J, with 15 bases between. The CDR3 extends over 16 amino acids. The CDR3 sequence is CASSESMAVPNQPQHF. The CDR3 DNA reads TGTGCCAGCAGTGAAAGTATGGCAGTCCCGAATCAGCCCCAGCATTTT.

The CDR3 here is CASSQATSGGNQETQYF. The DNA for the CDR3 is TGTGCCAGCAGCCAAGCGACTAGCGGGGGAAACCAAGAGACCCAGTACTTC. The gene calls are TRBV4-2 and TRBJ2-5; 12 bases are shared with TRBD2. The CDR3 is made up of 17 amino acids. The J segment lost 0 bases and the V segment lost 1 base, leaving 3 bases of the junction unmatched. Germline CDR1 reads LGHNA; CDR2 reads YNFKEQ.

The chain employs TRBV11-2 and TRBJ2-2; D unclear. There are 14 residues in the CDR3. V lost 1 base, J lost 2 bases, and 5 bases lay in between. Germline CDR1 and CDR2: SGHAT and FQNNGV. CDR3 loop: CASSLGANTGELFF. The CDR3, as DNA: TGTGCCAGCAGCTTAGGGGCTAACACCGGGGAGCTGTTTTTT. Supplemented by reference TRBV11-2 and TRBJ2-2, the full variable domain reads EAGVAQSPRYKIIEKRQSVAFWCNPISGHATLYWYQQILGQGPKLLIQFQNNGVVDDSQLPKDRFSAERLKGVDSTLKIQPAKLEDSAVYLCASSLGANTGELFFGEGSRLTVL.

This chain links TRBV9 with TRBJ1-4; no reliable D call. The CDR3 sequence is 15 residues long. Trimming shortened V by 4 bases and J by 0 bases, and 10 bases separated the two germline ends. In germline, CDR1 is SGDLS, CDR2 YYNGEE. The CDR3 DNA follows: TGTGCCAGCAGCTCCGTGGGAGCAACTAATGAAAAACTGTTTTTT. Its translation: CASSSVGATNEKLFF.

The rearrangement links TRBV21-1 to TRBJ1-5; the tabulated D call, TRBD1, remains unverified against the DNA. TRBV21-1 is listed as a pseudogene. This CDR3 region has 17 residues. The CDR3 sequence: CASSSSGTRGSNQPQHF. The CDR3 bases are TGTGCCAGCAGCTCGAGTGGTACCAGGGGAAGCAATCAGCCCCAGCATTTT.

The chain has TRBV5-6 and TRBJ1-3; no definite D call. The CDR3 extends over 15 amino acids. CDR1 and CDR2 from the germline V gene are SGHDT and YYEEEE. V gave up 4 bases and J gave up 4 bases, with 15 bases separating them. The CDR3 spells CASSSPDTLGNTIYF. The CDR3 nucleotides are TGTGCCAGCAGCAGCCCCGATACTCTGGGAAACACCATATATTTT.

The chain links TRBV7-9 to TRBJ1-1; 7 nucleotides match TRBD1. Germline CDR1 SEHNR, CDR2 FQNEAQ (reference sequence). The CDR3 extends over 15 amino acids. V was clipped by 4 bases and J by 14 bases; unmatched bases: 19. The CDR3 spells CASSYLYNGQEREFF. The DNA for the CDR3 is TGTGCCAGCAGCTACCTCTATAATGGACAGGAACGAGAATTCTTT.

The V call is TRBV18, the J call TRBJ2-5, with 9 bases that match TRBD2. Germline V lookup: CDR1 KGHSH, CDR2 LQKENI. Trimming removed 1 base from V and 2 bases from J; junction bases left unmatched: 2. The CDR3 covers 15 residues. The chain's CDR3 is CASSPLSGSQETQYF. The CDR3 nucleotides read TGTGCCAGCTCACCACTTAGCGGGAGTCAAGAGACCCAGTACTTC.

V gene TRBV6-5 combines with J gene TRBJ2-7; D perhaps matches TRBD1 (5 bases). Trimming took 4 bases from V and 4 from J, leaving 14 bases between them. Germline CDR1 MNHEY, CDR2 SVGAGI. The CDR3 consists of 14 residues. The CDR3 spells CASSFGDRIYEQYF. CDR3 DNA: TGTGCCAGCAGTTTCGGAGACAGAATTTACGAGCAGTACTTC.

Details on this clone: The DNA is left out, because the CDR3 cannot be placed on it with certainty; the CDR3 is given as TCRdb lists it. The V and J genes are TRBV21-1 and TRBJ2-1; the table's TRBD2 call for D was not verified on the DNA. TRBV21-1 is classified as a pseudogene. A total of 17 residues make up the CDR3, ends included. CDR3 loop: CASSKVGGGAGGNEQFF.

CDR3 sequence (DNA): TGTGCCAGCAGGAGGTTACCCCCGGGGACCCAGCATTTT. It specifies CASRRLPPGTQHF. V is TRBV2 and J is TRBJ1-5; D unresolved. CDR3 length equals 13 residues. Trimming removed 6 bases from V and 11 bases from J, with 17 bases in between. Germline lookup yields CDR1 SNHLY and CDR2 FYNNEI.

The chain carries TRBV5-4 and TRBJ1-5, with no clear D. This CDR3 region has 16 residues. The germline V gene encodes CDR1 SGHNT and CDR2 YYREEE (reference sequence). V gave up 0 bases and J gave up 3 bases, with 13 bases separating them. In DNA, the CDR3 is TGTGCCAGCAGCTTGGGGCCTGATACCACCAATCAGCCCCAGCATTTT. This translates into CASSLGPDTTNQPQHF.

This sequence joins TRBV30 and TRBJ2-5; D perhaps matches TRBD1 (6 bases). V shed 0 bases and J shed 5 bases, with 10 bases lying between them. This CDR3 has 13 amino acids. CDR1 is GTSNPN and CDR2 is SVGIG in the germline V gene (reference sequence). As DNA, the CDR3 is TGTGCCTGGAGTGTGGGACACAAGGAGACCCAGTACTTC. This encodes CAWSVGHKETQYF.

This chain links TRBV5-1 with TRBJ2-7, with D tentatively TRBD2 (5 bases). Germline-derived CDR1 and CDR2 are SGHRS and YFSETQ. V shed 2 bases and J shed 2 bases, with 5 bases lying between them. There are 12 residues in the CDR3. The CDR3 region is CASSFGAYEQYF. The CDR3 DNA follows: TGCGCCAGCAGCTTCGGGGCCTACGAGCAGTACTTC. Filled out from reference TRBV5-1 and TRBJ2-7, the complete variable domain reads KAGVTQTPRYLIKTRGQQVTLSCSPISGHRSVSWYQQTPGQGLQFLFEYFSETQRNKGNFPGRFSGRQFSNSRSEMNVSTLELGDSALYLCASSFGAYEQYFGPGTRLTVT.

V gene TRBV7-9 combines with J gene TRBJ2-2, with 8 bases lining up with TRBD2. V lost 3 bases, J lost 2 bases, and 2 bases stayed unmatched. This CDR3 region has 15 residues. Germline assignment: CDR1 SEHNR and CDR2 FQNEAQ (reference sequence). Here the CDR3 reads CASSLAGGNTGELFF. CDR3 bases: TGTGCCAGCAGCTTGGCGGGGGGCAACACCGGGGAGCTGTTTTTT.

This chain connects TRBV7-3 to TRBJ2-1; 8 bases are shared with TRBD2. V lost 2 bases to trimming and J lost 6 bases; unmatched junction nucleotides: 3. The CDR3 sequence is 14 residues long. Germline V gene sequence: CDR1 SGHTA, CDR2 FQGTGA. The CDR3 region has the DNA TGTGCCAGCAGCTTAGCGGGAGGCCCCAATGAGCAGTTCTTC. As protein: CASSLAGGPNEQFF.

The chain employs TRBV9 and TRBJ2-7; a possible D gene is TRBD1 (5 bases). This CDR3 is built from 13 residues. Between the trimmed V and J ends, which lost 0 bases and 3 bases, there was a span of 7 bases. Germline CDR1 SGDLS, CDR2 YYNGEE. The CDR3 DNA is TGTGCCAGCAGCGTAGGCGACAGCTACGAGCAGTACTTC. This sequence encodes CASSVGDSYEQYF.